This entry features one T cell receptor beta chain sequence. Its target is not known. The data stem from a study of OX40 agonist ivuxolimab in advanced cancers. Study-wide context: Each patient was given ivuxolimab into a vein every 2 weeks, at 0.01 to 10 mg/kg.

Notes on the study in general: Clonal expansion in partial responders at 0.1-3.0 mg/kg ranked among the lowest.

The CDR3 has 15 amino acids. The germline V gene has CDR1 LNHNV and CDR2 YYDKDF (reference sequence). V lost 0 bases to trimming and J lost 7 bases, with 13 bases between them. Clones were read by immunoSEQ multiplex PCR, and TCRdb kept only the in-frame ones, dropping some. The table records around 63,000 clones, almost 85% of them present only once. Sequenced material: CD4+ or CD8+ T cells sorted from blood, taken in a trial of the OX40 agonist ivuxolimab. This sequence was found in an adult with an advanced solid tumor such as melanoma, head and neck, liver or kidney cancer. The chain uses TRBV15 and TRBJ1-5; the D is unclear. The CDR3 nucleotides read TGTGCCACCAGCAGAGATGGGGAGGGCCGGCAGCCCCAGCATTTT. Protein: CATSRDGEGRQPQHF.